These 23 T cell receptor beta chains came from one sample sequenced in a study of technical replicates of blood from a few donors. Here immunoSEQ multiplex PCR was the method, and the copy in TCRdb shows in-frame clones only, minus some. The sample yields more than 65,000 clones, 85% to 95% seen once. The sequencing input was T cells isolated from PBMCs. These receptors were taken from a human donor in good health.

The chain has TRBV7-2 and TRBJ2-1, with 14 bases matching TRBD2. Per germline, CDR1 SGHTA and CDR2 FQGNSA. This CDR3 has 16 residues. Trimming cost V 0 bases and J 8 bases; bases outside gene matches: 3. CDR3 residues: CASSLAGTSGSDEQFF. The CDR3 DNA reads TGTGCCAGCAGCTTAGCCGGGACTAGCGGGAGCGATGAGCAGTTCTTC.

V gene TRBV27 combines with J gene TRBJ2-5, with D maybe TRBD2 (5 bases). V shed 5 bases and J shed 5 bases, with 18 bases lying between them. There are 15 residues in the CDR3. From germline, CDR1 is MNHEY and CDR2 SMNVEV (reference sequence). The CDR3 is CASSPAPWRVETQYF. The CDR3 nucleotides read TGTGCCAGCAGTCCTGCTCCGTGGCGGGTCGAGACCCAGTACTTC.

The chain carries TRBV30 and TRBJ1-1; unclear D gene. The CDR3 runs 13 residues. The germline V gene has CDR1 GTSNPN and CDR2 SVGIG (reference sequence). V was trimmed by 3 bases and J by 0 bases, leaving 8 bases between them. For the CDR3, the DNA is TGTGCCTGGAGATCTAGCCTGAACACTGAAGCTTTCTTT. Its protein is CAWRSSLNTEAFF.

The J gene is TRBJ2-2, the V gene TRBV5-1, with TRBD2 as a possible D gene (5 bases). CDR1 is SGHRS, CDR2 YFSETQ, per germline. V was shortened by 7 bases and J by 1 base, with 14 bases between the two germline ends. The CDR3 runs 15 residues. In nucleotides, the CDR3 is TGCGCCAGCGAGTATCTCGGGGAGAACACCGGGGAGCTGTTTTTT. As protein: CASEYLGENTGELFF.

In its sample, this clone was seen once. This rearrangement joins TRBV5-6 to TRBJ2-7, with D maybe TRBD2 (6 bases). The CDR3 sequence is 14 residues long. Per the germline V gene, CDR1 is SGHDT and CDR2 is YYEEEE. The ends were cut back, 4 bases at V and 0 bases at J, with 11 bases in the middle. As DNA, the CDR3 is TGTGCCAGCAGCCGCACTAGCCTCTCCTACGAGCAGTACTTC. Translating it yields CASSRTSLSYEQYF.

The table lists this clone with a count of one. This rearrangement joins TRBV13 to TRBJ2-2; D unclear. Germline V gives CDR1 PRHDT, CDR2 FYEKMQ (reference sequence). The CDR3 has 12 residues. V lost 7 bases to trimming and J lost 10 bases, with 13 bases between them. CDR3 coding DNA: TGTGCCAGCACCTTCTATGGAGAGGAGCTGTTTTTT. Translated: CASTFYGEELFF.

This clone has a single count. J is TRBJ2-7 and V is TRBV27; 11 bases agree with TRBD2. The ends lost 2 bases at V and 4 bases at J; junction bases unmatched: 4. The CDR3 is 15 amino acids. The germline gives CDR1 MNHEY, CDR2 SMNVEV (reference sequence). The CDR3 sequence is CASSLRWTSGYEQYF. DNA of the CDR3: TGTGCCAGCAGTTTACGCTGGACTAGCGGGTACGAGCAGTACTTC.

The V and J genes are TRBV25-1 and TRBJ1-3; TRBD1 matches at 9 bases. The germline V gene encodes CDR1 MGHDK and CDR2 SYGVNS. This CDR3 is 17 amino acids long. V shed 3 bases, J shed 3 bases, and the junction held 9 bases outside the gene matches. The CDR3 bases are TGTGCCAGCAGTGATACAGGGGGCCTCTCTGGTGGAAACACCATATATTTT. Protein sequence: CASSDTGGLSGGNTIYF.

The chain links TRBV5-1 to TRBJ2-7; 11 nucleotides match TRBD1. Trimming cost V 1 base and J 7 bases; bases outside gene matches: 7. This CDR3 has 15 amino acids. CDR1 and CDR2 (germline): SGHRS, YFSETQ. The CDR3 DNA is TGCGCCAGCAGCTTGTGGACAGGGGGCAGGGGAGAGCAGTACTTC. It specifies CASSLWTGGRGEQYF.

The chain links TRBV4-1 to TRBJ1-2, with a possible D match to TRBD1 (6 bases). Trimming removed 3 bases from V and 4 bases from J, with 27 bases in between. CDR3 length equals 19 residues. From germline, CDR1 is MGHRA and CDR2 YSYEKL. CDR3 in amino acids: CASSHRVQDSYFNLYGYTF. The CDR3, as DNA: TGCGCCAGCAGCCACCGCGTTCAGGACAGCTACTTTAATCTCTATGGCTACACCTTC.

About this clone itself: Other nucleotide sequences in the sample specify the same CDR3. The CDR3: CATLAGEGEQYF. The DNA of the CDR3 is TGTGCCACCCTAGCGGGAGAAGGCGAGCAGTACTTC. The chain couples TRBV10-3 to TRBJ2-7; 10 positions match TRBD2. The CDR3 is 12 amino acids. Germline loops: CDR1 ENHRY, CDR2 SYGVKD. Trimming took 10 bases from V and 6 from J; bases not matched to a gene: 6.

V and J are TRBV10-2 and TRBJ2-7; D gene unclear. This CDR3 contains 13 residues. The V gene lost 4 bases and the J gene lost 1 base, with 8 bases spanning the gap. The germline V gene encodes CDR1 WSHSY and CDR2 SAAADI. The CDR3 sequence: CASSVARSYEQYF. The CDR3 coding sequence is TGCGCCAGCAGTGTCGCCAGGTCCTACGAGCAGTACTTC.

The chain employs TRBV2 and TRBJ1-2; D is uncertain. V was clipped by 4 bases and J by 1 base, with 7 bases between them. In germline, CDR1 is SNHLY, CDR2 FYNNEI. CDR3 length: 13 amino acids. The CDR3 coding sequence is TGTGCCAGCAGTGGCAACAGTAACTATGGCTACACCTTC. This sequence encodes CASSGNSNYGYTF. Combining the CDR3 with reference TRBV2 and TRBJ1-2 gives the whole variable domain EPEVTQTPSHQVTQMGQEVILRCVPISNHLYFYWYRQILGQKVEFLVSFYNNEISEKSEIFDDQFSVERPDGSNFTLKIRSTKLEDSAMYFCASSGNSNYGYTFGSGTRLTVV.

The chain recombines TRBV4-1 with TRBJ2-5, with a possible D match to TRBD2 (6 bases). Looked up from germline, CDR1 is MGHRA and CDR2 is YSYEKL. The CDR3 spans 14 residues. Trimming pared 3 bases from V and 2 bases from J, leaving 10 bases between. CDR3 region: CASSQGDSQETQYF. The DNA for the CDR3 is TGCGCCAGCAGCCAGGGGGACTCGCAAGAGACCCAGTACTTC.

CDR3 amino acids: CASSESRGQGNTIYF. The CDR3 DNA follows: TGCGCCAGCAGTGAGTCTAGGGGGCAAGGAAACACCATATATTTT. The rearrangement uses TRBV10-1 and TRBJ1-3; 7 bases are a match to TRBD1. The germline V gene encodes CDR1 WNHNN and CDR2 SYGVQD (reference sequence). There are 15 residues in the CDR3. With 0 bases clipped from V and 4 bases from J, the junction kept 3 bases outside the gene matches.

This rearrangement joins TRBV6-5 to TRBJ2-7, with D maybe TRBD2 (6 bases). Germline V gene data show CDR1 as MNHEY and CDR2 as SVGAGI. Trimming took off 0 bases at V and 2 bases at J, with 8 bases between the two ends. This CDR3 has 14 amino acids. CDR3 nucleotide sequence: TGTGCCAGCAGTTACTCGCGGGGCCCCTACGAGCAGTACTTC. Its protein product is CASSYSRGPYEQYF.

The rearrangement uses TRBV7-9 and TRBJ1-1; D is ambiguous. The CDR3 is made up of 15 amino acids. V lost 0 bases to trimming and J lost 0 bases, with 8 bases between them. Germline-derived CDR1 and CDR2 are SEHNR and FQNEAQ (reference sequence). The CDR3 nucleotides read TGTGCCAGCAGCTTAGCGACGGGTATGAACACTGAAGCTTTCTTT. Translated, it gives CASSLATGMNTEAFF.

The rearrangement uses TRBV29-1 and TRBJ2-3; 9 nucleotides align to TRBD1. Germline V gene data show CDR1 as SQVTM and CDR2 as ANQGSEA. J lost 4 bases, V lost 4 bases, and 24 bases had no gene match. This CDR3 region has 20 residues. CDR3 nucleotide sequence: TGCAGCGTTGGAGAGGATAGGGGGACAGGGACCCCGCTGAGTGCAGATACGCAGTATTTT. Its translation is CSVGEDRGTGTPLSADTQYF.

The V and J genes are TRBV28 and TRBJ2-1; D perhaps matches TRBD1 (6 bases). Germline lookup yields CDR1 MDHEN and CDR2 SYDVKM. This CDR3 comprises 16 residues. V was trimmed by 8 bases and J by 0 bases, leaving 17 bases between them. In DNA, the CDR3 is TGTGCCAGCGCCACTAACAGGGTAGACTCCTACAATGAGCAGTTCTTC. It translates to CASATNRVDSYNEQFF.

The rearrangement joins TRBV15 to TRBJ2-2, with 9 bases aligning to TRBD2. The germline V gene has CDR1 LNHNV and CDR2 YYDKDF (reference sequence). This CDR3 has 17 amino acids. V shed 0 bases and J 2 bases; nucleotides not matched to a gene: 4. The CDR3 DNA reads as TGTGCCACCAGCAGAGATCGACTAGCGGTAAACACCGGGGAGCTGTTTTTT. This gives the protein CATSRDRLAVNTGELFF.

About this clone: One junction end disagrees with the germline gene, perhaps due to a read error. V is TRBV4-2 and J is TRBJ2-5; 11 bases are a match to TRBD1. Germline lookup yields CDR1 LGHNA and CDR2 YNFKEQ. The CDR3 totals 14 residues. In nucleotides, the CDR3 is TGTGCCAGTAGCCGGGACAGGGGGCAAGAGACCCAGTACTTC. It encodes CASSRDRGQETQYF.

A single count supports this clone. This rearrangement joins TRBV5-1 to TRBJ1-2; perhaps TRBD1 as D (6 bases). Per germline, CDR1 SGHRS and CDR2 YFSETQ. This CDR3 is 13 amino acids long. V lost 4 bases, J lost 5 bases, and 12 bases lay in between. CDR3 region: CASSLDRSYGYTF. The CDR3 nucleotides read TGCGCCAGCAGCCTGGACAGATCTTATGGCTACACCTTC.

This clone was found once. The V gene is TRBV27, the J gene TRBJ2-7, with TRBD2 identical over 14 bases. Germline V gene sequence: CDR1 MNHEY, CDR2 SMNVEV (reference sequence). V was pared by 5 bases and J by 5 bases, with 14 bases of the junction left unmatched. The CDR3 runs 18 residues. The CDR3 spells CASSTRTVTSGRGNEQYF. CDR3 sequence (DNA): TGTGCCAGCAGTACCCGAACGGTGACTAGCGGGAGGGGCAACGAGCAGTACTTC.